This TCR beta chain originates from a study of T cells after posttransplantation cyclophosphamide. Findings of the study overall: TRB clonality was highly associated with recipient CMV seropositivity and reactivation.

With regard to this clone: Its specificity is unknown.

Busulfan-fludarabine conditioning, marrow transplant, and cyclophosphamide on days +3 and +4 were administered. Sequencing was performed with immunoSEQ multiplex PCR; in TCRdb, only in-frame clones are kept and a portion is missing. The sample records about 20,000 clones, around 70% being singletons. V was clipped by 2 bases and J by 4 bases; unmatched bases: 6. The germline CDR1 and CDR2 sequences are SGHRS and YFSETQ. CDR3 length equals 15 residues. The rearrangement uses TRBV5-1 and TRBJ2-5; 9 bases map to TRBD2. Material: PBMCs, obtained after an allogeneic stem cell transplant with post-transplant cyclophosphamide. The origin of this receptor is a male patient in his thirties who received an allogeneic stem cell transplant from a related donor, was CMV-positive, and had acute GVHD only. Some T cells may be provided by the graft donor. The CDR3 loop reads CASSFSGGFGETQYF. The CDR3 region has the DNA TGCGCCAGCAGCTTTAGCGGGGGATTTGGAGAGACCCAGTACTTC.